This TCR beta chain was sequenced during a study of molecular identifiers for immune sequencing clone quantification. Study-level information: Across replicate runs, RNA obtained from approximately 20,000 or 100,000 naive CD8 cells was divided into five, with four undergoing sequencing. Points from the study as a whole: Whereas clones above 20 RNA copies held under 1% of naive-cell molecules, they held over 98% of effector molecules.

In the case of this clonotype: Its antigen is not known. Given a much more abundant clone one base away, this may be a read error.

Previously published methods and listed TCR primers were used for the bulk TCR libraries. TCRdb reprocessed the PCR reads with MiXCR, giving one entry per CDR3 protein. This table holds around 100,000 distinct CDR3 sequences, 30% to 35% found once. As CD8+CD4-CCR7+CD45RA+ cells, naive CD8 T cells were sorted. The CDR3 sequence is 12 residues long. The ends lost 11 bases at V and 4 bases at J; junction bases unmatched: 2. The germline V gene has CDR1 SEHNR and CDR2 FQNEAQ (reference sequence). The sample comprised naive CD8+ T cells from blood, with Jurkat cell RNA spiked in. The subset here: FACS-sorted CD8+CD4-CCR7+CD45RA+ naive T cells. The receptor was derived from a human donor in good health. Some libraries in this study had Jurkat cell RNA spiked in. J is TRBJ2-2 and V is TRBV7-9; 9 bases fit TRBD1. CDR3 loop: CAEGQGTGELFF. CDR3 nucleotides: TGTGCCGAGGGACAGGGCACCGGGGAGCTGTTTTTT.